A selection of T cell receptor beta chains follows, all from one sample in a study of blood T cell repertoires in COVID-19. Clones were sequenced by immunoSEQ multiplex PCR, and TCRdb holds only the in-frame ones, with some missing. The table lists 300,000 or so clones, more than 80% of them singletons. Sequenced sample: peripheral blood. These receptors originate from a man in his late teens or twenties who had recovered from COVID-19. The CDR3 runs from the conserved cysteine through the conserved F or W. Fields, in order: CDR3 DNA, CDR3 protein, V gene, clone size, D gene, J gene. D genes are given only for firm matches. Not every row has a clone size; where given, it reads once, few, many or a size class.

DNA: TGTGCCAGCAGTGAATCACTAGCGGGGATCAACATTCAGTACTTC
CDR3: CASSESLAGINIQYF
V: TRBV25-1
size: few
D: TRBD2
J: TRBJ2-4

DNA: TGTGCCAGCAGCGTAGGGGCAGAAGATACTGAAGCTTTCTTT
CDR3: CASSVGAEDTEAFF
V: TRBV9
size: .
D: .
J: TRBJ1-1

DNA: TGTGCCAGCAGCTGGACTAGCGGGGGAACCTACGAGCAGTACTTC
CDR3: CASSWTSGGTYEQYF
V: TRBV11-2
size: .
D: TRBD2
J: TRBJ2-7

DNA: TGCGCCAGCAGCCGAAACCACATGGAGACCCAGTACTTC
CDR3: CASSRNHMETQYF
V: TRBV4-3
size: .
D: .
J: TRBJ2-5

DNA: TGTGCCAGCGCGGGGGCTAGCACCGGGGAGCTGTTTTTT
CDR3: CASAGASTGELFF
V: TRBV12-3/TRBV12-4
size: .
D: .
J: TRBJ2-2

DNA: TGTGCCAGCTCACCACGGACAACAGATTCTGGAAACACCATATATTTT
CDR3: CASSPRTTDSGNTIYF
V: TRBV18
size: .
D: .
J: TRBJ1-3

DNA: TGTGCCAGCAGCCCTAAGGGGGAAGGAAACACCATATATTTT
CDR3: CASSPKGEGNTIYF
V: TRBV7-9
size: .
D: .
J: TRBJ1-3

DNA: TGTGCCAGCAGCCCGGGACAGGGTGGGTCACCCCTCCACTTT
CDR3: CASSPGQGGSPLHF
V: TRBV7-3
size: .
D: TRBD1
J: TRBJ1-6

DNA: TGTGCCAGTATTCCCCTCGGGGGGAAGGACACTGAAGCTTTCTTT
CDR3: CASIPLGGKDTEAFF
V: TRBV19
size: .
D: .
J: TRBJ1-1

DNA: TGTGCCAGCAGTTACTCGAATATAGGGGGCGACTATGGCTACACCTTC
CDR3: CASSYSNIGGDYGYTF
V: TRBV6-5
size: .
D: TRBD1
J: TRBJ1-2

DNA: TGTGCCAGCAGTGAAGGGTACAAATTCACCGGGGAGCTGTTTTTT
CDR3: CASSEGYKFTGELFF
V: TRBV6-1
size: .
D: .
J: TRBJ2-2

DNA: TGTGCCAGCAGCGCTCTACCGGGACAGGGGGCAGATACGCAGTATTTT
CDR3: CASSALPGQGADTQYF
V: TRBV9
size: once
D: TRBD1
J: TRBJ2-3

DNA: TGTGCCAGTTCCGCCGGGACAGGGGGCAACGAGCAGTACTTC
CDR3: CASSAGTGGNEQYF
V: TRBV27
size: .
D: TRBD1
J: TRBJ2-7

DNA: TGTGCCAGCAGTTTGACCAGGGTTACTGAAGCTTTCTTT
CDR3: CASSLTRVTEAFF
V: TRBV6-5
size: .
D: .
J: TRBJ1-1

DNA: TGCGCCAGCAGAACTCAGGACAGTAACTACGAGCAGTACTTC
CDR3: CASRTQDSNYEQYF
V: TRBV5-1
size: .
D: .
J: TRBJ2-7

DNA: TGCGCCAGCAACCTCGGGACAGGGGCAGATACGCAGTATTTT
CDR3: CASNLGTGADTQYF
V: TRBV5-1
size: .
D: TRBD1
J: TRBJ2-3

DNA: TGTGCCAGCAAAAGGGGAGGGAACTCTGGAAACACCATATATTTT
CDR3: CASKRGGNSGNTIYF
V: TRBV2
size: .
D: .
J: TRBJ1-3

DNA: TGTGCCAGCAGCTTACTACCGGGACAGGGGTTAACAGATACGCAGTATTTT
CDR3: CASSLLPGQGLTDTQYF
V: TRBV7-9
size: .
D: TRBD1
J: TRBJ2-3

DNA: TGTGCCAGCAGCCCGCAACACTACGAGCAGTACTTC
CDR3: CASSPQHYEQYF
V: TRBV7-2
size: .
D: .
J: TRBJ2-7

DNA: TGTGCCAGCTCCCCCCTCGTGGCAGGGGGCACCAACACCATATATTTT
CDR3: CASSPLVAGGTNTIYF
V: TRBV18
size: .
D: TRBD1
J: TRBJ1-3

DNA: TGTGCCGGGTGTCGGGGAACTGGTGAAGCTTTCTTT
CDR3: CAGCRGTGEAFF
V: TRBV2
size: .
D: .
J: TRBJ1-1

DNA: TGTGCCAGTAGTATATTGACAGGGGTCCATCAGCCCCAGCATTTT
CDR3: CASSILTGVHQPQHF
V: TRBV19
size: .
D: TRBD1
J: TRBJ1-5

DNA: TGTGCCAGCAGTGCCCTTTCAGGGGTTCGCGCAGATACGCAGTATTTT
CDR3: CASSALSGVRADTQYF
V: TRBV2
size: .
D: .
J: TRBJ2-3

DNA: TGTGCCACCAGTCCAGGGGACAATGAGCAGTTCTTC
CDR3: CATSPGDNEQFF
V: TRBV24-1
size: once
D: .
J: TRBJ2-1

DNA: TGTGCCAGCAGCCCCCTGGGGAGCCCTGAAGCTTTCTTT
CDR3: CASSPLGSPEAFF
V: TRBV14
size: .
D: .
J: TRBJ1-1

DNA: TGTGCCAGCAGTCCGTTGCGAGGTCAGGGGGCGGTTTCTGAAAAACTGTTTTTT
CDR3: CASSPLRGQGAVSEKLFF
V: TRBV6-6
size: .
D: TRBD1
J: TRBJ1-4

DNA: TGTGCCAGCAGTGTGACTAGCCCCAATGAGCAGTTCTTC
CDR3: CASSVTSPNEQFF
V: TRBV12-3/TRBV12-4
size: .
D: TRBD2
J: TRBJ2-1

DNA: TGCGCCAGCAGCTCGAGCGGAAGCTCCTACAATGAGCAGTTCTTC
CDR3: CASSSSGSSYNEQFF
V: TRBV5-1
size: .
D: .
J: TRBJ2-1

DNA: TGTGCCAGCAGCAAAATCTCGGACAGGGGGCTTCATGGCTACACCTTC
CDR3: CASSKISDRGLHGYTF
V: TRBV5-4
size: .
D: TRBD1
J: TRBJ1-2

DNA: TGTGCCAGCAGCATCTCCGGGACAGGTATCGGAGCTTTCTTT
CDR3: CASSISGTGIGAFF
V: TRBV5-4
size: .
D: TRBD1
J: TRBJ1-1

DNA: TGTGCCAGCAGCCAATACGGGTCCGTAGTAGGCTACACCTTC
CDR3: CASSQYGSVVGYTF
V: TRBV5-6
size: .
D: .
J: TRBJ1-2

DNA: TGTGCCAGCAGCGTGGGAGGCGGCCCGGGGCTTGAGCAGTTCTTC
CDR3: CASSVGGGPGLEQFF
V: TRBV9
size: .
D: .
J: TRBJ2-1

DNA: TGTGCCAGCTCACCACCGCGCTCGGCCGGGGAGCTGTTTTTT
CDR3: CASSPPRSAGELFF
V: TRBV18
size: .
D: .
J: TRBJ2-2

DNA: TGTGCCAGCAGCTCCCGGGGGGGCTCCTACGAGCAGTACTTC
CDR3: CASSSRGGSYEQYF
V: TRBV7-6
size: .
D: TRBD2
J: TRBJ2-7

DNA: TGTGCCAGTAGTATAACGGGAGGGCCCTCGTTTGGAGATACGCAGTATTTT
CDR3: CASSITGGPSFGDTQYF
V: TRBV19
size: .
D: TRBD2
J: TRBJ2-3

DNA: TGTGCCAGCAGCCAAGGGACTAGCGGGGGTTATAGCACAGATACGCAGTATTTT
CDR3: CASSQGTSGGYSTDTQYF
V: TRBV3-1/TRBV3-2
size: .
D: TRBD2
J: TRBJ2-3